This entry lists 26 T cell receptor beta chains sequenced from one sample in a study of T-cell memory formation after mild COVID-19. TCRdb re-called the 5' RACE reads through MiXCR, storing one row per CDR3 protein. The sample records tens of thousands of distinct CDR3 sequences, more than 10% being singletons. Specimen: PBMCs or a T cell subset sorted from them (not recorded which). Receptors were obtained from an adult woman who had mild COVID-19 (a few samples of this study predate the infection). Cell type and time point are not known.

This clonotype was recorded many times. The chain recombines TRBV6-5 with TRBJ2-2, with TRBD1 identical over 9 bases. Per germline, CDR1 MNHEY and CDR2 SVGAGI. Trimming took 6 bases from V and 7 from J; bases not matched to a gene: 12. The CDR3 loop spans 16 amino acids. CDR3 DNA sequence: TGTGCCAGCAGACTACTCTACAGGGGGCGAAACGGGGAGCTGTTTTTT. Protein: CASRLLYRGRNGELFF.

V gene TRBV4-3 combines with J gene TRBJ2-2; 7 positions match TRBD1. Germline V lookup: CDR1 LGHNA, CDR2 YSLEER. J gave up 3 bases and V 5 bases, and 6 bases lay outside the gene matches. The CDR3 extends over 15 amino acids. Here the CDR3 DNA reads TGCGCCAGCAGCGACGACAGGGAATACACCGGGGAGCTGTTTTTT. This gives the protein CASSDDREYTGELFF.

This clonotype showed up just a few times. The chain combines TRBV20-1 with TRBJ2-7; a weak D match, TRBD2 (5 bases). CDR1 is DFQATT and CDR2 is SNEGSKA in the germline V gene (reference sequence). The CDR3 sequence is 13 residues long. V lost 2 bases to trimming and J lost 5 bases, with 13 bases between them. As DNA, the CDR3 is TGCAGTGCTAGAAACCGGGATTACAACGAGCAGTACTTC. As protein: CSARNRDYNEQYF.

The CDR3: CATSGRGTYEQYF. The CDR3 bases are TGTGCCACTTCAGGCCGGGGGACCTACGAGCAGTACTTC. V usage is TRBV3-1 and J usage is TRBJ2-7, with TRBD2 as a possible D gene (6 bases). This CDR3 has 13 amino acids. V lost 10 bases and J lost 2, with 15 bases in between. From germline, CDR1 is LGHDT and CDR2 YNNKEL (reference sequence).

This clonotype was seen only a few times. J is TRBJ2-5 and V is TRBV7-8; 8 nucleotides match TRBD1. Germline assignment: CDR1 SGHVS and CDR2 FQNEAQ. J was trimmed by 4 bases and V by 1 base; bases with no gene match: 5. The CDR3 has 15 residues. The CDR3 spells CASSLGTGTGETQYF. The CDR3 coding sequence is TGTGCCAGCAGCTTAGGGACAGGGACGGGAGAGACCCAGTACTTC. Variable domain in full (rest from reference TRBV7-8 and TRBJ2-5): GAGVSQSPRYKVAKRGQDVALRCDPISGHVSLFWYQQALGQGPEFLTYFQNEAQLDKSGLPSDRFFAERPEGSVSTLKIQRTQQEDSAVYLCASSLGTGTGETQYFGPGTRLLVL.

The chain has TRBV11-3 and TRBJ2-5, with 7 bases aligning to TRBD1. CDR1 is SGHNT, CDR2 YENEEA, per germline. The CDR3 extends over 14 amino acids. J lost 4 bases, V lost 3 bases, and 5 bases had no gene match. The CDR3 coding sequence is TGTGCCAGCAGCTTCCGGGACAGCCCAGAGACCCAGTACTTC. The encoded protein is CASSFRDSPETQYF.

The genes are TRBV7-3 and TRBJ2-3, with TRBD2 identical over 7 bases. V dropped 0 bases and J dropped 9; count of bases not matched to a gene: 6. Germline V CDR1 and CDR2: SGHTA, FQGTGA. CDR3 length equals 14 residues. The CDR3 loop is CASSLTFSSGTQYF. The CDR3 DNA reads as TGTGCCAGCAGCTTAACGTTTAGTAGCGGGACGCAGTATTTT.

The V and J genes are TRBV6-5 and TRBJ1-1; D not certain. Germline V gene lookup returns CDR1 MNHEY and CDR2 SVGAGI. This CDR3 has 14 amino acids. V lost 2 bases to trimming and J lost 3 bases, with 10 bases between them. CDR3 region: CASSYGYGDTEAFF. DNA for the CDR3: TGTGCCAGCAGTTACGGTTACGGGGACACTGAAGCTTTCTTT.

The chain recombines TRBV9 with TRBJ1-1; no definite D call. Trimming took off 0 bases at V and 1 base at J, with 16 bases between the two ends. CDR1 SGDLS and CDR2 YYNGEE come from the germline V gene. The CDR3 runs 17 residues. The CDR3 protein is CASSVGDTPMGNTEAFF. CDR3 nucleotide sequence: TGTGCCAGCAGCGTAGGAGACACACCGATGGGGAACACTGAAGCTTTCTTT. Full variable domain (outside the CDR3, taken from reference TRBV9 and TRBJ1-1): DSGVTQTPKHLITATGQRVTLRCSPRSGDLSVYWYQQSLDQGLQFLIQYYNGEERAKGNILERFSAQQFPDLHSELNLSSLELGDSALYFCASSVGDTPMGNTEAFFGQGTRLTVV.

The V call is TRBV7-3, the J call TRBJ2-1; D is perhaps TRBD1 (6 bases). The CDR3 sequence is 13 residues long. V was pared by 0 bases and J by 7 bases, with 7 bases between. CDR1 SGHTA and CDR2 FQGTGA come from the germline V gene. CDR3 protein: CASSLTGANEQFF. In DNA, the CDR3 is TGTGCCAGCAGCTTAACGGGGGCGAATGAGCAGTTCTTC.

This clonotype was counted between two and nine times. The chain uses TRBV7-9 and TRBJ2-3; possibly TRBD1 for D (6 bases). The CDR3 loop spans 14 amino acids. CDR1 SEHNR and CDR2 FQNEAQ come from the germline V gene (reference sequence). Between the trimmed V and J ends, which lost 2 bases and 2 bases, there was a span of 8 bases. CDR3 protein: CASSLQGITDTQYF. CDR3 nucleotide sequence: TGTGCCAGCAGCTTACAGGGGATCACAGATACGCAGTATTTT. The full variable domain, completed using reference TRBV7-9 and TRBJ2-3, is DTGVSQNPRHKITKRGQNVTFRCDPISEHNRLYWYRQTLGQGPEFLTYFQNEAQLEKSRLLSDRFSAERPKGSFSTLEIQRTEQGDSAMYLCASSLQGITDTQYFGPGTRLTVL.

This clonotype was recorded a few times. The chain recombines TRBV7-8 with TRBJ2-1; D may be TRBD1 (6 bases). This CDR3 is 15 amino acids long. V lost 6 bases, J lost 5 bases, and 17 bases lay in between. CDR1 and CDR2 (germline): SGHVS, FQNEAQ. DNA of the CDR3: TGTGCCAGCAGTCTGGTGGGGGCGGCACACAATGAGCAGTTCTTC. Protein: CASSLVGAAHNEQFF.

This rearrangement joins TRBV7-9 to TRBJ1-4; D is ambiguous. V was trimmed by 11 bases and J by 0 bases, leaving 7 bases between them. This CDR3 spans 12 amino acids. Germline V gives CDR1 SEHNR, CDR2 FQNEAQ (reference sequence). CDR3 region: CALYATNEKLFF. The CDR3 DNA follows: TGTGCCTTATATGCAACTAATGAAAAACTGTTTTTT.

This clonotype was counted a few times. This chain uses TRBV20-1 with TRBJ2-7; D is possibly TRBD1 (5 bases). CDR1 and CDR2 (germline): DFQATT, SNEGSKA (reference sequence). V was cut by 1 base and J by 5 bases, with 27 bases left in between. The CDR3 consists of 18 residues. The DNA of the CDR3 is TGCAGTGCTAGAGGGCCTCTTCGGGCAGGGAAAGATACCAACGAGCAGTACTTC. Its protein is CSARGPLRAGKDTNEQYF.

This clonotype came up a few times. This chain connects TRBV6-6 to TRBJ2-7, with D tentatively TRBD1 (6 bases). The CDR3 covers 13 residues. Trimming took 8 bases from V and 2 from J, leaving 13 bases between them. Per the germline V gene, CDR1 is MNHNY and CDR2 is SVGAGI (reference sequence). CDR3 residues: CASSEGHTYEQYF. In DNA form, the CDR3 reads TGTGCCAGCTCAGAGGGACACACCTACGAGCAGTACTTC.

The genes are TRBV29-1 and TRBJ2-3, with D perhaps matching TRBD1 (6 bases). V was pared by 6 bases and J by 0 bases, with 10 bases between. The CDR3 has 13 residues. The V gene's germline CDR1 is SQVTM and CDR2 ANQGSEA. The CDR3 here is CSVRDTSTDTQYF. For the CDR3, the DNA is TGCAGCGTCCGGGACACCAGCACAGATACGCAGTATTTT.

This clonotype was detected a few times. The J gene is TRBJ2-2, the V gene TRBV7-8, with TRBD2 matching 9 bases. Germline lookup yields CDR1 SGHVS and CDR2 FQNEAQ. V was clipped by 2 bases and J by 4 bases; unmatched bases: 2. The CDR3 consists of 15 residues. The CDR3 region is CASSLLRGGTGELFF. As DNA, the CDR3 is TGTGCCAGCAGCTTACTGCGGGGGGGCACCGGGGAGCTGTTTTTT. The variable domain in full, completed from reference TRBV7-8 and TRBJ2-2, reads GAGVSQSPRYKVAKRGQDVALRCDPISGHVSLFWYQQALGQGPEFLTYFQNEAQLDKSGLPSDRFFAERPEGSVSTLKIQRTQQEDSAVYLCASSLLRGGTGELFFGEGSRLTVL.

This clonotype was detected many times. J is TRBJ2-1 and V is TRBV5-1, with TRBD2 matching over 10 bases. The CDR3 loop spans 19 amino acids. The germline V gene encodes CDR1 SGHRS and CDR2 YFSETQ. V lost 0 bases, J lost 6 bases, and 15 bases stayed unmatched. The CDR3 spells CASSLGTATSGPDTNEQFF. The CDR3 bases are TGCGCCAGCAGCTTGGGGACAGCGACTAGCGGGCCGGATACCAATGAGCAGTTCTTC.

The chain is built from TRBV20-1 and TRBJ2-1; 7 bases are shared with TRBD1. The V segment lost 0 bases and the J segment 4 bases; nucleotides outside the gene matches: 9. CDR1 DFQATT and CDR2 SNEGSKA come from the germline V gene (reference sequence). CDR3 length: 16 residues. In nucleotides, the CDR3 is TGCAGTGCTAGAGAATCGGGACAGACTCCTTACAATGAGCAGTTCTTC. Translated: CSARESGQTPYNEQFF.

V gene TRBV12-3 or TRBV12-4 combines with J gene TRBJ2-4; tentative D call: TRBD2 (6 bases). CDR3 size: 14 residues. V was cut by 8 bases and J by 0 bases, with 11 bases left in between. CDR3 region: CASLGGLAKNIQYF. DNA for the CDR3: TGTGCCAGCCTGGGGGGACTAGCCAAAAACATTCAGTACTTC.

The chain uses TRBV12-3 or TRBV12-4 and TRBJ1-1, with a weak D call TRBD1 (5 bases). This CDR3 is 15 amino acids long. The V gene lost 3 bases and the J gene lost 4 bases, with 15 bases spanning the gap. CDR3 in DNA: TGTGCCAGCAGTTTTCGGAGGGGCGCGGGCACTGAAGCTTTCTTT. This translates into CASSFRRGAGTEAFF.

The chain recombines TRBV4-1 with TRBJ2-1; 8 positions match TRBD1. The CDR3 consists of 14 residues. Germline V gives CDR1 MGHRA, CDR2 YSYEKL. Trimming removed 3 bases from V and 8 bases from J; junction bases left unmatched: 6. Written as DNA, the CDR3 is TGCGCCAGCAGCCAGGGACAGGCGAACGATGAGCAGTTCTTC. This codes for CASSQGQANDEQFF.

This chain links TRBV4-2 with TRBJ2-2, with 10 bases fitting TRBD1. The CDR3 has 16 residues. Germline V gene lookup returns CDR1 LGHNA and CDR2 YNFKEQ. The J segment lost 4 bases and the V segment lost 4 bases, leaving 6 bases of the junction unmatched. CDR3: CASSRRQGASTGELFF. CDR3 coding DNA: TGTGCCAGCAGCCGAAGACAGGGGGCTTCCACCGGGGAGCTGTTTTTT.

This clonotype was picked up a small number of times. The chain links TRBV6-2 or TRBV6-3 to TRBJ2-7; 9 bases match TRBD2. J was trimmed by 3 bases and V by 2 bases; bases with no gene match: 5. There are 15 residues in the CDR3. The germline CDR1 and CDR2 sequences are MNHEY and SVGEGT. The CDR3 sequence: CASSYGASGVYEQYF. CDR3 nucleotides: TGTGCCAGCAGTTACGGGGCTAGCGGGGTCTACGAGCAGTACTTC.

This clonotype was seen more than once but under ten times. This chain connects TRBV5-6 to TRBJ1-5, with TRBD1 matching 7 bases. The CDR3 totals 16 residues. From germline, CDR1 is SGHDT and CDR2 YYEEEE. Losses at the gene ends were 0 bases for V and 0 bases for J; bases not matched to a gene: 3. The CDR3 is CASSLAGGYSNQPQHF. DNA for the CDR3: TGTGCCAGCAGCTTGGCAGGGGGTTATAGCAATCAGCCCCAGCATTTT. Drawing the rest from reference TRBV5-6 and TRBJ1-5, the complete variable domain is DAGVTQSPTHLIKTRGQQVTLRCSPKSGHDTVSWYQQALGQGPQFIFQYYEEEERQRGNFPDRFSGHQFPNYSSELNVNALLLGDSALYLCASSLAGGYSNQPQHFGDGTRLSIL.

This clonotype has more than one count but fewer than ten. The chain has TRBV4-1 and TRBJ2-5; D is unclear. V shed 4 bases and J shed 2 bases, with 11 bases lying between them. CDR1 and CDR2 (germline): MGHRA, YSYEKL. The CDR3 extends over 14 amino acids. This chain's CDR3 is CASSLRTEQETQYF. As DNA, the CDR3 is TGCGCCAGCAGCCTCCGGACGGAACAAGAGACCCAGTACTTC.